Below, 7 T cell receptor beta chains from the same sample are listed, as sequenced in a study of blood T cell repertoires in COVID-19. TCRdb's table, derived via immunoSEQ multiplex PCR, lists solely in-frame clones and lacks some. This sample has about 37,000 clones; about 87% occur once, and the top ten carry 5.5% to 8.5%. Sample: peripheral blood. Receptors were obtained from a human donor in a cohort sampled during active COVID-19.

The chain couples TRBV3-1 (or the pseudogene TRBV3-2) to TRBJ1-2, with 8 positions matching TRBD1. Unmatched junction bases numbered 2, after V lost 1 base and J lost 1 base. CDR1 is LGHDT, CDR2 YNNKEL, per germline (reference sequence). This CDR3 is built from 15 residues. The CDR3 protein is CASSQAGGYNYGYTF. CDR3 sequence (DNA): TGTGCCAGCAGCCAAGCAGGGGGCTATAACTATGGCTACACCTTC.

The chain links TRBV5-4 to TRBJ1-2; 9 bases align to TRBD1. The CDR3 is made up of 15 amino acids. Germline V gives CDR1 SGHNT, CDR2 YYREEE (reference sequence). With V trimmed by 0 bases and J by 6 bases, 6 bases remained unmatched. CDR3 coding DNA: TGTGCCAGCAGCTTGGAAGGGGGACAGGGAAATGGCTACACCTTC. This translates into CASSLEGGQGNGYTF.

The J gene is TRBJ1-1, the V gene TRBV4-2; 7 bases match TRBD1. V shed 1 base, J shed 0 bases, and the junction held 8 bases outside the gene matches. The germline CDR1 and CDR2 sequences are LGHNA and YNFKEQ. The CDR3 runs to 17 residues. The DNA of the CDR3 is TGTGCCAGCAGCCAAGTGGGGACAGCAGTCATGAACACTGAAGCTTTCTTT. Protein product: CASSQVGTAVMNTEAFF.

The chain joins TRBV5-1 to TRBJ2-1; TRBD2 matches 7 bases. CDR1 and CDR2 (germline): SGHRS, YFSETQ. Germline trimming cut 3 bases from V and 9 bases from J; bases unmatched to any gene: 6. The CDR3 spans 13 residues. The CDR3 region has the DNA TGCGCCAGCAGCTCAACCGTAGCGGGTGAGCAGTTCTTC. Residues: CASSSTVAGEQFF.

The rearrangement uses TRBV7-9 and TRBJ1-1; weak D call: TRBD1 (5 bases). The V gene's germline CDR1 is SEHNR and CDR2 FQNEAQ (reference sequence). V was shortened by 3 bases and J by 6 bases, with 14 bases between the two germline ends. The CDR3 is made up of 14 amino acids. CDR3 residues: CASSLAGNKAEAFF. CDR3 bases: TGTGCCAGCAGCTTGGCAGGGAATAAAGCTGAAGCTTTCTTT. Together with reference TRBV7-9 and TRBJ1-1, the CDR3 gives the full variable domain: DTGVSQNPRHKITKRGQNVTFRCDPISEHNRLYWYRQTLGQGPEFLTYFQNEAQLEKSRLLSDRFSAERPKGSFSTLEIQRTEQGDSAMYLCASSLAGNKAEAFFGQGTRLTVV.

The chain combines TRBV9 with TRBJ1-1, with no clear D. The CDR3 contains 15 residues. Trimming stripped 1 base from V and 3 bases from J, with 13 bases between. From germline, CDR1 is SGDLS and CDR2 YYNGEE. CDR3 in amino acids: CASSVLPETYTEAFF. The CDR3, as DNA: TGTGCCAGCAGCGTATTACCGGAGACTTACACTGAAGCTTTCTTT.

The rearrangement links TRBV9 to TRBJ2-1, with 14 bases matching TRBD2. CDR1 SGDLS and CDR2 YYNGEE come from the germline V gene. CDR3 length: 15 residues. V shed 4 bases and J 8 bases; nucleotides not matched to a gene: 5. CDR3 amino acids: CASSIRLAGGDEQFF. For the CDR3, the DNA is TGTGCCAGCAGCATTCGACTAGCGGGAGGGGATGAGCAGTTCTTC.